This T cell receptor beta chain was sequenced during a study of cytomegalovirus exposure and HLA in healthy donors. Study context: Earlier, fewer than 130 million unique TCR beta sequences were recovered from about 200 million T cells by an analysis. General study results and limits: A list of roughly 180 TCR beta chains associated with cytomegalovirus was given. The authors later linked a missense DCLRE1C variant to TCR beta V- and J-gene trimming.

Details on this clone: Its antigen is as yet unknown.

V lost 3 bases, J lost 7 bases, and 8 bases stayed unmatched. The CDR3 is 16 residues long. Germline CDR1 reads KGHSH; CDR2 reads LQKENI. PCR primers comprised 60 Vbeta and 13 Jbeta primers. The assay was immunoSEQ multiplex PCR, and TCRdb's table has in-frame clones only and misses some. Of 170,000 or so clones listed, 80% are singletons. The receptor was derived from a woman in her fifties or sixties in good health and CMV-seropositive. V gene TRBV18 combines with J gene TRBJ1-6; 8 nucleotides line up with TRBD1. The sample comprised PBMCs. CDR3 loop: CASSPIGQGGNSPLHF. CDR3 DNA sequence: TGTGCCAGCTCACCCATTGGACAGGGAGGGAATTCACCCCTCCACTTT.